Each of the 10 T cell receptor beta chains below was sequenced from the same sample in a study of Ad26.COV2.S vaccination and SARS-CoV-2 variants. Treatment: roughly 20 received Ad26.COV2.S at low or high dose, single or two shots; roughly five received placebo; per-sample allocation not given. Following the first vaccine or placebo injection, samples were taken on day 63. Sequencing was performed with immunoSEQ multiplex PCR; in TCRdb, only in-frame clones are kept and a portion is missing. Of roughly 700,000 clones listed, around 90% are singletons. This specimen consisted of peripheral blood, obtained in a trial of Ad26.COV2.S vaccine versus placebo. These TCRs come from a person aged 18 to 59 who received the Ad26.COV2.S COVID-19 vaccine or a placebo.

The rearrangement uses TRBV18 and TRBJ2-3, with 12 bases matching TRBD2. Germline CDR1 and CDR2: KGHSH and LQKENI. The CDR3 length is 17 residues. V lost 5 bases to trimming and J lost 3 bases; unmatched junction nucleotides: 9. Here the CDR3 DNA reads TGTGCCAGCTCAGCTTCGACTAGCGGGAGTGGGACAGATACGCAGTATTTT. Protein product: CASSASTSGSGTDTQYF.

The chain has TRBV19 and TRBJ1-1; TRBD1 might be the D (5 bases). The CDR3 length is 13 residues. With 6 bases removed from V and 3 bases from J, the gap between germline ends came to 11 bases. In germline, CDR1 is LNHDA, CDR2 SQIVND (reference sequence). CDR3 sequence (DNA): TGTGCCAGTAGGGGGGGTGGGTACACTGAAGCTTTCTTT. Translation: CASRGGGYTEAFF. The whole variable domain, filled in from reference TRBV19 and TRBJ1-1, reads DGGITQSPKYLFRKEGQNVTLSCEQNLNHDAMYWYRQDPGQGLRLIYYSQIVNDFQKGDIAEGYSVSREKKESFPLTVTSAQKNPTAFYLCASRGGGYTEAFFGQGTRLTVV.

This clone was seen more than once but under ten times. The chain employs TRBV7-9 and TRBJ1-1, with 8 bases identical to TRBD1. V shed 4 bases, J shed 0 bases, and the junction held 4 bases outside the gene matches. Germline assignment: CDR1 SEHNR and CDR2 FQNEAQ (reference sequence). The CDR3 loop spans 15 amino acids. CDR3 region: CASSSAGGVNTEAFF. Here the CDR3 DNA reads TGTGCCAGCAGCTCGGCAGGGGGCGTGAACACTGAAGCTTTCTTT.

The chain joins TRBV18 to TRBJ2-3; 7 nucleotides line up with TRBD1. The trim removed 6 bases at V and 0 bases at J, leaving 3 bases unmatched. The length of the CDR3 is 14 residues. CDR1 is KGHSH and CDR2 is LQKENI in the germline V gene. The CDR3 spells CASSPGQSTDTQYF. The DNA of the CDR3 is TGTGCCAGCTCTCCGGGACAGAGCACAGATACGCAGTATTTT.

The chain links TRBV27 to TRBJ2-1, with TRBD2 matching 12 bases. The CDR3 is made up of 16 amino acids. The junction had 13 bases not matched to a gene; V was cut back by 7 bases and J by 9 bases. Germline assignment: CDR1 MNHEY and CDR2 SMNVEV (reference sequence). The CDR3 is CASTGPLAGGWGEQFF. The CDR3 nucleotides read TGTGCCAGCACCGGACCCCTAGCGGGAGGGTGGGGTGAGCAGTTCTTC.

V and J are TRBV7-8 and TRBJ1-2, with D maybe TRBD1 (5 bases). Looked up from germline, CDR1 is SGHVS and CDR2 is FQNEAQ. The CDR3 consists of 15 residues. Trimming took off 2 bases at V and 10 bases at J, with 20 bases between the two ends. The CDR3 sequence is CASSLSGAFAVIYTF. The CDR3 DNA is TGTGCCAGCAGCTTAAGTGGGGCATTTGCGGTAATCTACACCTTC.

The V and J genes are TRBV6-5 and TRBJ2-1; 15 bases match TRBD2. The CDR3 runs 14 residues. Trimming cost V 6 bases and J 9 bases; bases outside gene matches: 3. Germline loops: CDR1 MNHEY, CDR2 SVGAGI. In DNA, the CDR3 is TGTGCCAGCAGCTCGGGACTAGCGGGAGGTGAGCAGTTCTTC. This codes for CASSSGLAGGEQFF.

This sequence joins TRBV9 and TRBJ2-2; 7 bases are a match to TRBD2. Germline CDR1 is SGDLS and CDR2 is YYNGEE. V shed 0 bases and J 4 bases; nucleotides not matched to a gene: 6. There are 16 residues in the CDR3. CDR3 nucleotide sequence: TGTGCCAGCAGCGTAGGGGGAGGGCCAGGCACCGGGGAGCTGTTTTTT. Protein: CASSVGGGPGTGELFF. Supplemented by reference TRBV9 and TRBJ2-2, the full variable domain reads DSGVTQTPKHLITATGQRVTLRCSPRSGDLSVYWYQQSLDQGLQFLIQYYNGEERAKGNILERFSAQQFPDLHSELNLSSLELGDSALYFCASSVGGGPGTGELFFGEGSRLTVL.

The chain couples TRBV11-3 to TRBJ1-1; the D gene is possibly TRBD1 (5 bases). Germline CDR1 is SGHNT and CDR2 is YENEEA. This CDR3 contains 12 residues. With 4 bases removed from V and 10 bases from J, the gap between germline ends came to 13 bases. CDR3 nucleotide sequence: TGTGCCAGCAGCTCCTCAGGGAACGGAGCTTTCTTT. It translates to CASSSSGNGAFF.

This clone was counted a single time. This chain links TRBV6-4 with TRBJ2-5; 12 bases map to TRBD2. The V gene's germline CDR1 is MRHNA and CDR2 SNTAGT. The CDR3 is made up of 20 amino acids. Trimming cost V 1 base and J 3 bases; bases outside gene matches: 15. DNA for the CDR3: TGTGCCAGCAGTGACTTTCTCGGGCTAGCGGGGGGGCCTCTAAAAGAGACCCAGTACTTC. It encodes CASSDFLGLAGGPLKETQYF.